The clone carrying this T cell receptor beta chain was picked up a small number of times. As yet, its antigen is unknown. The sample is drawn from a study of cytotoxic CD8 clonotypes in ibrutinib-treated CLL. Broader study findings: Public clonotypes proved infrequent, and on treatment they shrank or remained steady. Clonality went up at ibrutinib response and then declined back toward baseline at progression. Baseline-level clonality went beyond age-matched healthy donors and moved in step with circulating CD8+ T-cell counts.

Libraries were prepared by immunoSEQ multiplex PCR; TCRdb keeps only in-frame clonotypes and omits some of them. The sample contains 20,000 to 25,000 clones, 65% to 80% of which appear only once. Germline V gives CDR1 KGHSH, CDR2 LQKENI. The CDR3 totals 14 residues. J lost 0 bases, V lost 6 bases, and 4 bases had no gene match. This chain connects TRBV18 to TRBJ2-7; TRBD2 aligns across 8 bases. The sequence derives from a human donor with chronic lymphocytic leukemia. Material: PBMCs, obtained after 12 months of ibrutinib treatment. CDR3 sequence: CASSGGGTSYEQYF. As DNA, the CDR3 is TGTGCCAGCTCCGGCGGGGGGACCTCCTACGAGCAGTACTTC. The full variable domain, with the rest looked up from reference TRBV18 and TRBJ2-7, is NAGVMQNPRHLVRRRGQEARLRCSPMKGHSHVYWYRQLPEEGLKFMVYLQKENIIDESGMPKERFSAEFPKEGPSILRIQQVVRGDSAAYFCASSGGGTSYEQYFGPGTRLTVT.